A single sample is the source of the 4 T cell receptor beta chains below, sequenced in a study of shared clonotypes between healthy human individuals. Data came from immunoSEQ multiplex PCR; TCRdb stores just in-frame clones and leaves some out. Among some 2.1 million clones, 85% to 95% were seen once, and the ten largest hold 0.1% to 0.15%. Sequencing was done on a sample of naive CD4+ T cells sorted from blood. Indicated subset: CD45RA+ positively selected. Receptor source: a man aged 18 to 29 in good health.

V and J are TRBV30 and TRBJ2-3, with 7 bases aligning to TRBD2. After removal of 2 bases from V and 3 bases from J, the junction contained 5 bases not matched to a gene. This CDR3 has 14 amino acids. Germline CDR1 and CDR2: GTSNPN and SVGIG (reference sequence). The CDR3 coding sequence is TGTGCCTGGAGTCCTCGACTAGCAACAGATACGCAGTATTTT. Translated, it gives CAWSPRLATDTQYF. Full variable domain (remainder filled in from reference TRBV30 and TRBJ2-3): SQTIHQWPATLVQPVGSPLSLECTVEGTSNPNLYWYRQAAGRGLQLLFYSVGIGQISSEVPQNLSASRPQDRQFILSSKKLLLSDSGFYLCAWSPRLATDTQYFGPGTRLTVL.

The CDR3: CASSPVRGETQYF. CDR3 coding DNA: TGTGCCAGTAGTCCCGTTCGAGGGGAGACCCAGTACTTC. The genes are TRBV19 and TRBJ2-5; possibly TRBD2 for D (5 bases). The V gene's germline CDR1 is LNHDA and CDR2 SQIVND (reference sequence). The CDR3 totals 13 residues. Trimming shortened V by 5 bases and J by 5 bases, and 12 bases separated the two germline ends. The variable domain in full, with the rest retrieved from reference TRBV19 and TRBJ2-5, is DGGITQSPKYLFRKEGQNVTLSCEQNLNHDAMYWYRQDPGQGLRLIYYSQIVNDFQKGDIAEGYSVSREKKESFPLTVTSAQKNPTAFYLCASSPVRGETQYFGPGTRLLVL.

The rearrangement uses TRBV4-1 and TRBJ2-7; 9 bases fit TRBD2. Germline trimming cut 1 base from V and 1 base from J; bases unmatched to any gene: 2. This CDR3 is 15 amino acids long. Germline CDR1 reads MGHRA; CDR2 reads YSYEKL. The CDR3 DNA reads as TGCGCCAGCAGCCAAGCTAGCGGGGTGTCCTACGAGCAGTACTTC. Amino acids: CASSQASGVSYEQYF.

The V and J genes are TRBV6-5 and TRBJ1-2, with 8 bases lining up with TRBD1. The CDR3 is 15 residues long. After removal of 4 bases from V and 1 base from J, the junction contained 5 bases not matched to a gene. Germline V CDR1 and CDR2: MNHEY, SVGAGI. The CDR3 protein is CASSSPGQVNYGYTF. The CDR3, as DNA: TGTGCCAGCAGTTCCCCGGGACAGGTTAACTATGGCTACACCTTC.